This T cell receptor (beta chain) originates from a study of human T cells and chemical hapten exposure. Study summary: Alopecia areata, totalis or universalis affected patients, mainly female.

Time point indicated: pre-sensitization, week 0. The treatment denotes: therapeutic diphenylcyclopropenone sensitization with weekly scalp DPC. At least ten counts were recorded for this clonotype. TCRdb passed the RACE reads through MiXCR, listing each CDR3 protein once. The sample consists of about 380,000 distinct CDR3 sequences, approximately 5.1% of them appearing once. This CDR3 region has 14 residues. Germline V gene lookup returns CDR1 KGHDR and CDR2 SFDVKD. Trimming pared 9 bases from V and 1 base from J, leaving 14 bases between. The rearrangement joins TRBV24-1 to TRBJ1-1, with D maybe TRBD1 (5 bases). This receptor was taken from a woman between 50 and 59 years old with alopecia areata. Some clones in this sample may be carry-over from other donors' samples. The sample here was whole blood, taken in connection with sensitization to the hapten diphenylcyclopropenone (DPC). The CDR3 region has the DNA TGTGCCACCCTACATTGGGGCCCGAACACTGAAGCTTTCTTT. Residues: CATLHWGPNTEAFF.